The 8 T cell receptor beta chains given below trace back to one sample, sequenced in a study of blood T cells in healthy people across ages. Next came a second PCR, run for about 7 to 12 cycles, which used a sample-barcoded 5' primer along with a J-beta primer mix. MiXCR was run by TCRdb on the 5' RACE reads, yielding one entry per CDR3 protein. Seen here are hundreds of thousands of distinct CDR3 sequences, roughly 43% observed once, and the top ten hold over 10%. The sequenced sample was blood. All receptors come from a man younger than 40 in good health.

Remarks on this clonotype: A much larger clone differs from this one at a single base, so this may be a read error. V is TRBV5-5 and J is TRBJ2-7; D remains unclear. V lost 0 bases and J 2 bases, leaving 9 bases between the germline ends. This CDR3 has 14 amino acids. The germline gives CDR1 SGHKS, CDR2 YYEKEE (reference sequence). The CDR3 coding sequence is TGTGCCAGCAGCTTGGGACAAGACACCTACGAGCAGTACTTC. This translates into CASSLGQDTYEQYF.

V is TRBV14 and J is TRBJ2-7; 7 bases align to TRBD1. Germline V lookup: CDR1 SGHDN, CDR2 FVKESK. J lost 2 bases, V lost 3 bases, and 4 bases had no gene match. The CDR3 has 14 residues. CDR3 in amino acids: CASSHGTGAYEQYF. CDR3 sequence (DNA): TGTGCCAGCAGCCACGGAACAGGGGCCTACGAGCAGTACTTC.

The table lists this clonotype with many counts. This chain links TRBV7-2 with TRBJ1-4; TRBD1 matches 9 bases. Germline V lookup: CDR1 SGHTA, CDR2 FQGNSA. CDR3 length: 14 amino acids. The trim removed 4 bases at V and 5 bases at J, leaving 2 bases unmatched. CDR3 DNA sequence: TGTGCCAGCAGCTCAGGGACAGGGAATGAAAAACTGTTTTTT. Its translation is CASSSGTGNEKLFF.

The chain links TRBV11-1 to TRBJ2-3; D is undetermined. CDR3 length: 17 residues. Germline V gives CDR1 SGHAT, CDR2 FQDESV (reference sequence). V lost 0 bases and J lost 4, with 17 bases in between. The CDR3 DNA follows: TGTGCCAGCAGCTTAGCGGCGGCCGCCTACCGGGCAGATACGCAGTATTTT. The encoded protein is CASSLAAAAYRADTQYF.

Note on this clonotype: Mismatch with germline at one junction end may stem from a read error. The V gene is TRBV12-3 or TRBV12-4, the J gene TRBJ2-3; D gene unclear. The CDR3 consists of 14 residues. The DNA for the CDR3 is TGTGCCAACAGTTTGGTTCTTGCTCCGGGTACGCAGTATTTT. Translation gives CANSLVLAPGTQYF.

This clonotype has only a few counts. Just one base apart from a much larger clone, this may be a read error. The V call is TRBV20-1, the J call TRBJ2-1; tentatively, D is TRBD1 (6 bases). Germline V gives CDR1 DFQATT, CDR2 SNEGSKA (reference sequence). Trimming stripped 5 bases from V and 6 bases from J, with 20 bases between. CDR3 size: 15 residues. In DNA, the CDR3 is TGCAGTGCTGGTCGAGGGGACACCACAGCCAATGAGCAGTTCTTC. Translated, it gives CSAGRGDTTANEQFF.

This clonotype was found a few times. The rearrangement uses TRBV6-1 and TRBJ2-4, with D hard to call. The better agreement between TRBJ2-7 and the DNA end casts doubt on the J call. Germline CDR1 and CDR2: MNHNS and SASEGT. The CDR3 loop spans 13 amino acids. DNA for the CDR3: TGTGCCAGCAGTGTCAGGAACGGCTACGAGCAGTACTTC. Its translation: CASSVRNGYEQYF.

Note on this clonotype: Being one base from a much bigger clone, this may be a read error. The CDR3 DNA reads as TGTGCCAGCAGTCCCTCTAGCGGGGGGGCCAATGAGCAGTACTTC. Residues: CASSPSSGGANEQYF. The chain joins TRBV6-1 to TRBJ2-5; 12 bases align to TRBD2. The CDR3 is 15 residues long. Germline CDR1 is MNHNS and CDR2 is SASEGT. V trimming: 5 bases; J trimming: 11 bases; junction bases outside the gene matches: 12.